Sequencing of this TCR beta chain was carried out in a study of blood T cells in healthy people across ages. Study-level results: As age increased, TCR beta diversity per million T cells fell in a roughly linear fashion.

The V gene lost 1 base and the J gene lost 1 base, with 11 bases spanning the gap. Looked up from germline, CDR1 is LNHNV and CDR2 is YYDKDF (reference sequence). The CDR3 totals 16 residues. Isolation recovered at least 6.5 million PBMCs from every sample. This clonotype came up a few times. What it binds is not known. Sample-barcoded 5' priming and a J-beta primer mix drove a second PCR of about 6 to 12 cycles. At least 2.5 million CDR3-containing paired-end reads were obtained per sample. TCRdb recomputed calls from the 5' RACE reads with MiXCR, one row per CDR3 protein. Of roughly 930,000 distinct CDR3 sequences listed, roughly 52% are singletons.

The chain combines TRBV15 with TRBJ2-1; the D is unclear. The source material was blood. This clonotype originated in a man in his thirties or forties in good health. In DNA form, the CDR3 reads TGTGCCACCAGCAGAGGTGGTTCTGAGTCCTACAATGAGCAGTTCTTC. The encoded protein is CATSRGGSESYNEQFF.